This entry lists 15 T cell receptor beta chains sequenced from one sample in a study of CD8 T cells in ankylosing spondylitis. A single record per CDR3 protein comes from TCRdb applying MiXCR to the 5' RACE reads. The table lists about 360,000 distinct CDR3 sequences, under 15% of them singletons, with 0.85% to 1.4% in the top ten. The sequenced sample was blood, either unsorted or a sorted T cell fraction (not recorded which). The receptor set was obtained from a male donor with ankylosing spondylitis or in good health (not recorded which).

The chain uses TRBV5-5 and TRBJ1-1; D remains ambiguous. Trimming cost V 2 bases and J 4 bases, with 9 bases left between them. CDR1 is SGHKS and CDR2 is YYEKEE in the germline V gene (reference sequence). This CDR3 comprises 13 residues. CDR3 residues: CASSFLEATEAFF. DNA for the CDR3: TGTGCCAGCAGCTTCTTAGAGGCCACTGAAGCTTTCTTT.

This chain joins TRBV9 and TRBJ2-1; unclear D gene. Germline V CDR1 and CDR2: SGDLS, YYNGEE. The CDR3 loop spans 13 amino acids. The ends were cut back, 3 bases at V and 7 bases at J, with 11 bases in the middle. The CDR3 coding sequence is TGTGCCAGCAGCGAGGCAGAAATAAATGAGCAGTTCTTC. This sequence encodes CASSEAEINEQFF. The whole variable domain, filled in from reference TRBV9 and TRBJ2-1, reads DSGVTQTPKHLITATGQRVTLRCSPRSGDLSVYWYQQSLDQGLQFLIQYYNGEERAKGNILERFSAQQFPDLHSELNLSSLELGDSALYFCASSEAEINEQFFGPGTRLTVL.

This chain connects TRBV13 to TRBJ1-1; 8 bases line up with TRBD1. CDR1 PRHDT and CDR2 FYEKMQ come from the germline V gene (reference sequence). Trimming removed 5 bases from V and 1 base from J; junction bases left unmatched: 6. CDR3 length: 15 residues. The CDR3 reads CASSPGTGGNTEAFF. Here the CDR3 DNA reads TGTGCCAGCAGCCCCGGGACAGGTGGGAACACTGAAGCTTTCTTT.

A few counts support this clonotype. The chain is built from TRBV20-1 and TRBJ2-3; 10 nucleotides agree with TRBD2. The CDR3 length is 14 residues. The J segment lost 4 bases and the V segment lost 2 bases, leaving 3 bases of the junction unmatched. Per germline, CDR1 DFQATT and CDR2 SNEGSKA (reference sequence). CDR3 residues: CSARLAGVADTQYF. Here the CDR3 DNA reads TGCAGTGCTAGACTAGCGGGAGTGGCAGATACGCAGTATTTT.

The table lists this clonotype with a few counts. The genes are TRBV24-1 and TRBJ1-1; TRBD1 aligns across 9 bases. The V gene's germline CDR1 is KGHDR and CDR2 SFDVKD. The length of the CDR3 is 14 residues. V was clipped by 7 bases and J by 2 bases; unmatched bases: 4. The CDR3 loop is CATSLGQGNTEAFF. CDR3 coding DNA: TGTGCCACCAGCCTGGGACAGGGCAACACTGAAGCTTTCTTT.

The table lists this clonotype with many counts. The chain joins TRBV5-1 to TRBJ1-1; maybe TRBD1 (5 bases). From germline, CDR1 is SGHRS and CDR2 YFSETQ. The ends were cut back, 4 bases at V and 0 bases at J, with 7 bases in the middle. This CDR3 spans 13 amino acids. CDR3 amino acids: CASSTGMNTEAFF. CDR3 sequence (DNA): TGCGCCAGCAGCACAGGAATGAACACTGAAGCTTTCTTT.

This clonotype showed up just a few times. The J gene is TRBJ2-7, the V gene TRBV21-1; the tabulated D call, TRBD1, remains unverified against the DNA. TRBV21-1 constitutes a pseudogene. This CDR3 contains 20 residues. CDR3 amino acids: CASRFRDRDYIGQCSYEQYF. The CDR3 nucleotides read TGTGCCAGCAGGTTCAGGGACCGGGATTATATCGGCCAATGCTCCTACGAGCAGTACTTC.

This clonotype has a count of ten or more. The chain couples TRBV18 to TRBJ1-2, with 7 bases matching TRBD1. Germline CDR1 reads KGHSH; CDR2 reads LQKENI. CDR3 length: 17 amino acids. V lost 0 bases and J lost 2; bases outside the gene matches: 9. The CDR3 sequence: CASSPPMVGQRNYGYTF. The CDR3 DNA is TGTGCCAGCTCACCACCGATGGTGGGACAGAGAAACTATGGCTACACCTTC.

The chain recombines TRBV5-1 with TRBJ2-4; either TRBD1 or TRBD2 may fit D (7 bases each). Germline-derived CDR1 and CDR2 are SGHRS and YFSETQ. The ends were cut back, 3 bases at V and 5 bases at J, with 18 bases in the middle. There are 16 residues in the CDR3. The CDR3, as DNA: TGCGCCAGCAGCTCGTCGACAGGGAGGGGAGAAAACATTCAGTACTTC. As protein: CASSSSTGRGENIQYF.

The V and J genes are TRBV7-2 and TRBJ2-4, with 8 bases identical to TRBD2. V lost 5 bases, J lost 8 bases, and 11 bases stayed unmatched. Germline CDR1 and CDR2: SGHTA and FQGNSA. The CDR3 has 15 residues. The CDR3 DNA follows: TGTGCCAGCAGCGAGGGGGGCGGGGGGTTGTACATTCAGTACTTC. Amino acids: CASSEGGGGLYIQYF.

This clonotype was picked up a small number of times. The CDR3 sequence: CASSQFGIGGAQETQYF. The CDR3, as DNA: TGTGCCAGCAGCCAATTTGGGATAGGCGGAGCCCAAGAGACCCAGTACTTC. The chain joins TRBV3-1 to TRBJ2-5, with no clear D. The CDR3 loop spans 17 amino acids. The ends were cut back, 2 bases at V and 1 base at J, with 17 bases in the middle. Germline V gene data show CDR1 as LGHDT and CDR2 as YNNKEL (reference sequence).

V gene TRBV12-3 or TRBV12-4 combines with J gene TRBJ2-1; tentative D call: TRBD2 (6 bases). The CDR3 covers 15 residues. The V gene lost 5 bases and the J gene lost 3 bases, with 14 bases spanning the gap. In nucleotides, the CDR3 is TGTGCCAGCAGTCTTCTAGGCGGGGACTACAATGAGCAGTTCTTC. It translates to CASSLLGGDYNEQFF.

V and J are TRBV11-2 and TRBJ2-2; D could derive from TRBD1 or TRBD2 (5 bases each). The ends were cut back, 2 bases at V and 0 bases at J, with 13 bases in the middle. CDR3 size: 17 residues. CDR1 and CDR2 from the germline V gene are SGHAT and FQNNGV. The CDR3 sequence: CASSLIGGSANTGELFF. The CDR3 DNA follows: TGTGCCAGCAGCTTAATTGGGGGATCGGCGAACACCGGGGAGCTGTTTTTT.

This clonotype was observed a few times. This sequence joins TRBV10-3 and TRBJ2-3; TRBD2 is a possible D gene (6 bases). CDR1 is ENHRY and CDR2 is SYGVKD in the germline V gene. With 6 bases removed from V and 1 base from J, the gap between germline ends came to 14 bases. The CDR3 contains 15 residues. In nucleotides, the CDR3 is TGTGCCATCAGCGACGGGGGAGTGGGCACAGATACGCAGTATTTT. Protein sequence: CAISDGGVGTDTQYF.

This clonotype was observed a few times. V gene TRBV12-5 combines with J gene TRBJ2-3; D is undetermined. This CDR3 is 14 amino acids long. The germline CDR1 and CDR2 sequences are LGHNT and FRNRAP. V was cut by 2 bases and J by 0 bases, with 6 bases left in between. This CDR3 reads CASGLTTSTDTQYF. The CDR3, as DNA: TGTGCTAGTGGTTTGACTACTAGCACAGATACGCAGTATTTT.